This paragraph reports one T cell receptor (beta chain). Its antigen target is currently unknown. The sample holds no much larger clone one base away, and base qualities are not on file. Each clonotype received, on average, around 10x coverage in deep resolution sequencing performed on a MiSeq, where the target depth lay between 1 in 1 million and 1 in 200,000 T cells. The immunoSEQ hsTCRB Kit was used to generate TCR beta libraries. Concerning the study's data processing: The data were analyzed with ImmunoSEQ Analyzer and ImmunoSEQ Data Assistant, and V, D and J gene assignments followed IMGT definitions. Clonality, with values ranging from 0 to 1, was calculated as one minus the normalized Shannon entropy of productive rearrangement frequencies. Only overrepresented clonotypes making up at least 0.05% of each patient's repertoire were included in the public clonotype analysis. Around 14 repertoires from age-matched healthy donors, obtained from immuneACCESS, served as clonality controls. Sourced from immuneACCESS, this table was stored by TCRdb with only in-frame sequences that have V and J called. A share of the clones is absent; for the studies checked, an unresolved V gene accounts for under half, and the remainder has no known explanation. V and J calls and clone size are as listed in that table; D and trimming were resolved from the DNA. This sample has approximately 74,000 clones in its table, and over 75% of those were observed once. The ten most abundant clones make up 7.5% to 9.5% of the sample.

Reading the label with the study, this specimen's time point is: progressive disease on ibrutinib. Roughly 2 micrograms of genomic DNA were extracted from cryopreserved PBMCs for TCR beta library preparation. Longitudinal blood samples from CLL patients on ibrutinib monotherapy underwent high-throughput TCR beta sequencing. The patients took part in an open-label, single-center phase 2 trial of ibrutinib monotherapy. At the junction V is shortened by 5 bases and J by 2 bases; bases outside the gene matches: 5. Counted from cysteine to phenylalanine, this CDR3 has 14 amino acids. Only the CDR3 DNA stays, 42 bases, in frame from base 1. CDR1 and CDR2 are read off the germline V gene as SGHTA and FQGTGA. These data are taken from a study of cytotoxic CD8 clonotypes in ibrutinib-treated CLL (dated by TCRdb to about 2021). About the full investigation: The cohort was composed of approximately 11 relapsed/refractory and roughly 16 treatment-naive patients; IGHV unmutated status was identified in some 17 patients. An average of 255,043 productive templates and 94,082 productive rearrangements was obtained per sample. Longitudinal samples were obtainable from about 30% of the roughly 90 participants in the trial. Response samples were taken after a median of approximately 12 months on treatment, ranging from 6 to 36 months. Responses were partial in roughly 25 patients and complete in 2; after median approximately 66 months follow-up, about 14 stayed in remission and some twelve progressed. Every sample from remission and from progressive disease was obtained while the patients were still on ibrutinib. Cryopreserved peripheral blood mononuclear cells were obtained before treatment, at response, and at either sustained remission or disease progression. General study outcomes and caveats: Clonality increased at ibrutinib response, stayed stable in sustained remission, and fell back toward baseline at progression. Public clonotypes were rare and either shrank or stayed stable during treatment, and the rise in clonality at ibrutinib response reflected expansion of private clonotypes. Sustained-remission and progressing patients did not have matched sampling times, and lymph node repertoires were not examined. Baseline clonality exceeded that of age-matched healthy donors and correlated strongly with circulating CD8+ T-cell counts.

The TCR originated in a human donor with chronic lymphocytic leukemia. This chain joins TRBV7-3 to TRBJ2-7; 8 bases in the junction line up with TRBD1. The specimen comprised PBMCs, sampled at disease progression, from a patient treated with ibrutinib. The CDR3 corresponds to CASSPGTGPYEQYF. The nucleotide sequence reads TGTGCCAGCAGCCCCGGGACAGGACCCTACGAGCAGTACTTC.